The 26 T cell receptor beta chains below were found in one sample sequenced in a study of blood T cell repertoires in COVID-19. Sequencing was performed with immunoSEQ multiplex PCR; in TCRdb, only in-frame clones are kept and a portion is missing. The sample holds 200,000 to 250,000 clones, roughly 87% seen once. The sample taken for sequencing was PBMCs or T cells enriched from blood (not recorded which). These TCRs come from a woman aged 25 to 39 with acute COVID-19.

The rearrangement joins TRBV4-3 to TRBJ1-1; D is unresolved. The CDR3 is 14 amino acids. Trimming took off 0 bases at V and 3 bases at J, with 8 bases between the two ends. Germline V CDR1 and CDR2: LGHNA, YSLEER. The CDR3 nucleotides read TGCGCCAGCAGCCAAGATTTAGAGGACACTGAAGCTTTCTTT. It encodes CASSQDLEDTEAFF.

The chain employs TRBV6-5 and TRBJ1-5, with 8 bases fitting TRBD1. The CDR3 sequence is 15 residues long. The germline gives CDR1 MNHEY, CDR2 SVGAGI. The ends lost 6 bases at V and 5 bases at J; junction bases unmatched: 9. The DNA of the CDR3 is TGTGCCAGCAGCCACGGACAGGGCAGATATCAGCCCCAGCATTTT. This encodes CASSHGQGRYQPQHF.

The chain recombines TRBV29-1 with TRBJ2-7; 16 bases line up with TRBD2. Germline CDR1 SQVTM, CDR2 ANQGSEA. V lost 7 bases to trimming and J lost 3 bases; unmatched junction nucleotides: 12. The CDR3 consists of 17 residues. Here the CDR3 reads CSAAGLAGGLSHYEQYF. In DNA form, the CDR3 reads TGCAGCGCCGCGGGACTAGCGGGGGGGCTCTCCCACTACGAGCAGTACTTC.

The rearrangement joins TRBV19 to TRBJ1-1; 9 bases align to TRBD1. Looked up from germline, CDR1 is LNHDA and CDR2 is SQIVND (reference sequence). The V segment lost 5 bases and the J segment 4 bases; nucleotides outside the gene matches: 5. CDR3 length: 14 amino acids. CDR3 sequence reads: CASSVHRGPTEAFF. For the CDR3, the DNA is TGTGCCAGTAGTGTTCACAGGGGGCCCACTGAAGCTTTCTTT.

The genes are TRBV27 and TRBJ2-5; 10 bases are shared with TRBD1. Trimming removed 6 bases from V and 4 bases from J; junction bases left unmatched: 5. The V gene's germline CDR1 is MNHEY and CDR2 SMNVEV (reference sequence). This CDR3 contains 14 residues. CDR3 loop: CASSDRGQGETQYF. CDR3 DNA: TGTGCCAGCAGCGACAGGGGGCAGGGAGAGACCCAGTACTTC.

The V call is TRBV9, the J call TRBJ2-1; 7 bases align to TRBD1. Per the germline V gene, CDR1 is SGDLS and CDR2 is YYNGEE. The CDR3 length is 15 residues. V lost 3 bases to trimming and J lost 8 bases; unmatched junction nucleotides: 11. The CDR3 is CASSGPHRGWDEQFF. In DNA form, the CDR3 reads TGTGCCAGCAGCGGACCCCACAGGGGTTGGGATGAGCAGTTCTTC.

The CDR3 DNA reads TGTGGGACCCGGGGGGGCCCCACTGAAGCTTTCTTT. Its protein product is CGTRGGPTEAFF. The chain uses TRBV15 and TRBJ1-1; D possibly corresponds to TRBD1 (6 bases). The CDR3 contains 12 residues. Germline values: CDR1 LNHNV, CDR2 YYDKDF (reference sequence).

The chain employs TRBV19 and TRBJ2-1, with 7 positions matching TRBD2. The CDR3 is made up of 14 amino acids. After removal of 4 bases from V and 6 bases from J, the junction contained 6 bases not matched to a gene. In germline, CDR1 is LNHDA, CDR2 SQIVND (reference sequence). The CDR3 bases are TGTGCCAGTAGTAGCGGGGGAGGGGTCAATGAGCAGTTCTTC. Translation: CASSSGGGVNEQFF. The whole variable domain, filled in from reference TRBV19 and TRBJ2-1, reads DGGITQSPKYLFRKEGQNVTLSCEQNLNHDAMYWYRQDPGQGLRLIYYSQIVNDFQKGDIAEGYSVSREKKESFPLTVTSAQKNPTAFYLCASSSGGGVNEQFFGPGTRLTVL.

The DNA of the CDR3 is TGTGCCACCAGTGAAAACAATCTCTACAATGAGCAGTTCTTC. Protein product: CATSENNLYNEQFF. This chain connects TRBV24-1 to TRBJ2-1; D call uncertain. The CDR3 runs 14 residues. Germline loops: CDR1 KGHDR, CDR2 SFDVKD. The germline V and J ends were trimmed by 4 bases and 3 bases, with 9 bases remaining between them.

Only one count was recorded for this clone. The V call is TRBV28, the J call TRBJ2-7, with D perhaps TRBD2 (5 bases). The germline CDR1 and CDR2 sequences are MDHEN and SYDVKM. This CDR3 contains 13 residues. V shed 6 bases and J shed 4 bases, with 13 bases lying between them. The CDR3 is CASSQRDFYEQYF. As DNA, the CDR3 is TGTGCCAGCAGCCAACGGGATTTTTACGAGCAGTACTTC. The full variable domain, with the rest looked up from reference TRBV28 and TRBJ2-7, is DVKVTQSSRYLVKRTGEKVFLECVQDMDHENMFWYRQDPGLGLRLIYFSYDVKMKEKGDIPEGYSVSREKKERFSLILESASTNQTSMYLCASSQRDFYEQYFGPGTRLTVT.

This chain uses TRBV2 with TRBJ1-5; 7 positions match TRBD1. The junction had 7 bases not matched to a gene; V was cut back by 2 bases and J by 6 bases. The CDR3 totals 15 residues. CDR1 SNHLY and CDR2 FYNNEI come from the germline V gene. Here the CDR3 DNA reads TGTGCCAGCAGTGAATGGGCAGGGGGACGTCAGCCCCAGCATTTT. Amino acids: CASSEWAGGRQPQHF.

The chain uses TRBV11-2 and TRBJ2-5; no firm D call. CDR1 and CDR2 from the germline V gene are SGHAT and FQNNGV. Trimming stripped 3 bases from V and 5 bases from J, with 4 bases between. The CDR3 is made up of 11 amino acids. This CDR3 reads CASSFSETQYF. The CDR3 coding sequence is TGTGCCAGCAGCTTTTCTGAGACCCAGTACTTC.

V is TRBV18 and J is TRBJ1-6; D not resolved. V dropped 3 bases and J dropped 8 bases, with 17 bases sitting between them. The CDR3 extends over 16 amino acids. Germline V CDR1 and CDR2: KGHSH, LQKENI. The chain's CDR3 is CASSPQGRQADSPLHF. The CDR3 DNA follows: TGTGCCAGCTCACCCCAAGGGAGGCAGGCCGATTCACCCCTCCACTTT.

The gene calls are TRBV6-5 and TRBJ1-5; 8 bases fit TRBD1. Germline V lookup: CDR1 MNHEY, CDR2 SVGAGI. There are 15 residues in the CDR3. The trim removed 6 bases at V and 3 bases at J, leaving 7 bases unmatched. The CDR3 region has the DNA TGTGCCAGCAGGTCCGGGACAGGCAACAATCAGCCCCAGCATTTT. It codes for CASRSGTGNNQPQHF.

This rearrangement joins TRBV19 to TRBJ1-1; TRBD1 aligns across 11 bases. In germline, CDR1 is LNHDA, CDR2 SQIVND (reference sequence). V lost 6 bases, J lost 4 bases, and 7 bases stayed unmatched. The CDR3 has 15 amino acids. The CDR3 DNA reads TGTGCCAGTAGCCTTGGACAGGGGGCCCCCACTGAAGCTTTCTTT. Translating it yields CASSLGQGAPTEAFF.

The chain has TRBV5-1 and TRBJ1-1, with D maybe TRBD1 (5 bases). The CDR3 has 13 residues. Germline V gene lookup returns CDR1 SGHRS and CDR2 YFSETQ. V was shortened by 1 base and J by 6 bases, with 10 bases between the two germline ends. The CDR3 coding sequence is TGCGCCAGCAGCTTGACGGGGGAGGCTGAAGCTTTCTTT. Protein product: CASSLTGEAEAFF.

In regard to this clone: The same CDR3 can be traced to other DNA sequences in this sample. The chain employs TRBV5-1 and TRBJ2-7, with no clear D. Germline CDR1 is SGHRS and CDR2 is YFSETQ. The CDR3 extends over 12 amino acids. V was trimmed by 2 bases and J by 3 bases, leaving 6 bases between them. CDR3 sequence reads: CASSFSGYEQYF. The CDR3 DNA reads TGCGCCAGCAGCTTCTCCGGCTACGAGCAGTACTTC.

The J gene is TRBJ2-1, the V gene TRBV5-1; 10 bases are a match to TRBD1. The germline CDR1 and CDR2 sequences are SGHRS and YFSETQ. The junction had 6 bases not matched to a gene; V was cut back by 4 bases and J by 5 bases. This CDR3 contains 15 residues. For the CDR3, the DNA is TGCGCCAGCAGCCCCGGGACAGGGGTCAACAATGAGCAGTTCTTC. Encoded protein: CASSPGTGVNNEQFF.

The rearrangement joins TRBV7-2 to TRBJ1-1; 9 bases are a match to TRBD1. This CDR3 contains 14 residues. Germline V gene sequence: CDR1 SGHTA, CDR2 FQGNSA. The V gene end was trimmed by 3 bases and the J gene end by 7 bases; junction bases not matched to a gene: 6. The CDR3 here is CASSFAGTGFEAFF. The CDR3 bases are TGTGCCAGCAGCTTTGCCGGGACAGGGTTTGAAGCTTTCTTT.

The V gene is TRBV10-2, the J gene TRBJ2-3; 7 bases map to TRBD2. The trim removed 10 bases at V and 4 bases at J, leaving 8 bases unmatched. Germline CDR1 and CDR2: WSHSY and SAAADI. This CDR3 spans 13 amino acids. The CDR3 loop is CAINKRGADTQYF. In nucleotides, the CDR3 is TGCGCCATCAATAAGCGGGGCGCAGATACGCAGTATTTT.

The rearrangement uses TRBV18 and TRBJ1-2, with D possibly TRBD1 on 5 matching bases. This CDR3 has 15 amino acids. Germline CDR1 reads KGHSH; CDR2 reads LQKENI. V lost 0 bases and J lost 4, with 12 bases in between. CDR3 amino acids: CASSPPGGDAYGYTF. CDR3 nucleotide sequence: TGTGCCAGCTCACCACCGGGGGGAGACGCCTATGGCTACACCTTC.

The V call is TRBV29-1, the J call TRBJ1-4; TRBD1 aligns across 7 bases. V trimming: 6 bases; J trimming: 7 bases; junction bases outside the gene matches: 5. Germline assignment: CDR1 SQVTM and CDR2 ANQGSEA. There are 12 residues in the CDR3. Written as DNA, the CDR3 is TGCAGCGTCAGGGGGGAATCTGAAAAACTGTTTTTT. It codes for CSVRGESEKLFF.

The CDR3 nucleotides read TGTGCCAGCAGTAGCTCTGTGTCGGGGGAAGAGACCCAGTACTTC. It yields the protein CASSSSVSGEETQYF. This chain uses TRBV6-5 with TRBJ2-5; possible D gene TRBD2, 6 bases. CDR3 length: 15 residues. Germline lookup yields CDR1 MNHEY and CDR2 SVGAGI. V shed 5 bases and J shed 3 bases, with 16 bases lying between them.

The chain combines TRBV7-9 with TRBJ1-6; the D is unclear. Trimming left V 0 bases short and J 14 bases short, with 23 bases between. Looked up from germline, CDR1 is SEHNR and CDR2 is FQNEAQ (reference sequence). The CDR3 spans 17 residues. The CDR3 loop is CASSLASDGIAVWALHF. CDR3 nucleotide sequence: TGTGCCAGCAGCTTAGCGTCTGACGGGATAGCGGTTTGGGCCCTCCACTTT.

J is TRBJ2-5 and V is TRBV12-3 or TRBV12-4; 8 positions match TRBD1. Losses at the gene ends were 5 bases for V and 2 bases for J; bases not matched to a gene: 1. CDR3 size: 13 residues. In DNA, the CDR3 is TGTGCCAGCAGTCGACAGGGGCAAGAGACCCAGTACTTC. Translating gives CASSRQGQETQYF.

The gene calls are TRBV7-8 and TRBJ2-2; 9 bases line up with TRBD2. Germline CDR1 reads SGHVS; CDR2 reads FQNEAQ. V lost 0 bases and J lost 4; bases outside the gene matches: 15. The CDR3 consists of 20 residues. The CDR3 region has the DNA TGTGCCAGCAGCTTAGCGCTATCCCCGAGAGCGGGGGGTTTCACCGGGGAGCTGTTTTTT. The encoded protein is CASSLALSPRAGGFTGELFF.